This T cell receptor (beta chain) is from a study of shared clonotypes between healthy human individuals. Turning to the study itself: In total, the donors were a couple of women and a few men aged 18 to 49. The study used three CD4 naive, three CD4 memory, two CD8 naive and one CD8 memory plate per donor. Overall study findings and caveats: Sorted-subset samples were not fully sequenced, rarefaction indicated.

Every subset's genomic DNA went evenly onto several immunoSEQ plates. Sequencing used immunoSEQ multiplex PCR; TCRdb keeps in-frame clones, though not all of them. This sample carries under 1,900,000 clones, 98% to 99% of them seen once, and the ten largest clones take roughly 0.36%. The germline V gene encodes CDR1 MNHNS and CDR2 SASEGT. V was trimmed by 4 bases and J by 1 base, leaving 8 bases between them. The CDR3 consists of 13 residues. On this clone itself: Its matching antigen is unknown.

The sequence derives from a man aged 25-40 years in good health. The chain links TRBV6-1 to TRBJ2-7; D is uncertain. Specimen: naive CD4+ T cells sorted from blood. Stated subset: CD45RA+ positively selected. CDR3 in DNA: TGTGCCAGCAGTGGAGAGGTTTCCTACGAGCAGTACTTC. As protein: CASSGEVSYEQYF.